The 25 T cell receptor beta chains below all came from one sample that was sequenced in a study of T cell repertoires in cytomegalovirus infection. TCRdb re-called the reads through MiXCR, storing one row per CDR3 protein. The repertoire has roughly 300,000 distinct CDR3 sequences, more than 8% of them found once; the top ten carry around 4.5%. The sequencing sample was made of PBMCs. The source of these receptors is a human donor in good health (CMV status not recorded). Some clones in this sample may be carry-over from other donors' samples.

This clonotype was seen repeatedly, ten times or more. J is TRBJ2-7 and V is TRBV7-2; the D is unclear. The CDR3 runs to 16 residues. The V end lost 4 bases, the J end lost 7 bases, and 23 bases lay between the germline ends. CDR1 and CDR2 from the germline V gene are SGHTA and FQGNSA. The CDR3 DNA reads TGTGCCAGCAGCTCAGGCCGGGCAGGAACTACGAGGGAGCAGTACTTC. Translated: CASSSGRAGTTREQYF.

This clonotype was observed a few times. CDR3 sequence: CASRAQGDYFPPLHF. Written as DNA, the CDR3 is TGCGCCAGCAGAGCTCAGGGGGACTATTTCCCACCCCTCCACTTT. V and J are TRBV10-1 and TRBJ1-6, with TRBD1 matching 7 bases. V shed 6 bases, J shed 11 bases, and the junction held 13 bases outside the gene matches. The germline V gene encodes CDR1 WNHNN and CDR2 SYGVQD (reference sequence). The CDR3 covers 15 residues.

This clonotype was seen ten or more times. The chain recombines TRBV7-9 with TRBJ1-4, with D unclear. CDR3 length equals 14 residues. Germline CDR1 is SEHNR and CDR2 is FQNEAQ (reference sequence). The V end was cut by 4 bases, the J end by 11 bases, with 17 bases between. CDR3 amino acids: CASSSVAPGGKLFF. Written as DNA, the CDR3 is TGTGCCAGCAGCTCGGTGGCTCCTGGTGGGAAACTGTTTTTT.

The chain uses TRBV4-3 and TRBJ2-1; D gene unclear. This CDR3 comprises 15 residues. CDR1 and CDR2 (germline): LGHNA, YSLEER. Trimming left V 0 bases short and J 7 bases short, with 13 bases between. The CDR3 region has the DNA TGCGCCAGCAGCCAAGATACCCGGGCCACGAATGAGCAGTTCTTC. This sequence encodes CASSQDTRATNEQFF.

This clonotype was counted at least ten times. The chain has TRBV7-2 and TRBJ2-7; D is ambiguous. The CDR3 consists of 13 residues. Germline values: CDR1 SGHTA, CDR2 FQGNSA. V gave up 5 bases and J gave up 3 bases, with 11 bases separating them. CDR3 region: CASSTPVIYEQYF. The CDR3 nucleotides read TGTGCCAGCAGCACCCCTGTGATCTACGAGCAGTACTTC.

The sample holds a few counts of this clonotype. The V gene is TRBV28, the J gene TRBJ2-2; 9 bases are shared with TRBD1. V lost 5 bases and J lost 3; bases outside the gene matches: 1. CDR3 length equals 14 residues. CDR1 MDHEN and CDR2 SYDVKM come from the germline V gene. CDR3 nucleotide sequence: TGTGCCAGCAGTCGGACAGGGGACACCGGGGAGCTGTTTTTT. Its protein is CASSRTGDTGELFF.

This chain links TRBV5-1 with TRBJ2-2, with no clear D. The V and J ends lost 3 bases and 5 bases respectively, with 14 bases between them. Germline assignment: CDR1 SGHRS and CDR2 YFSETQ. This CDR3 spans 15 amino acids. CDR3 loop: CASSSGSRGTGELFF. Written as DNA, the CDR3 is TGCGCCAGCAGCTCCGGGTCTCGCGGAACCGGGGAGCTGTTTTTT.

A word on this clonotype: One base away lies a much larger clone, so this may be a sequencing read error. The CDR3 bases are TGCGCCAGCAACCAAGAATGGGGGAGCAATGAGCAGTTCTTC. Translating gives CASNQEWGSNEQFF. The gene calls are TRBV4-1 and TRBJ2-1; D tentatively reads TRBD1 or TRBD2 (5 bases each). The CDR3 spans 14 residues. Germline-derived CDR1 and CDR2 are MGHRA and YSYEKL.

The table lists this clonotype with many counts. The chain carries TRBV6-1 and TRBJ2-3; the D gene is possibly TRBD2 (6 bases). Per germline, CDR1 MNHNS and CDR2 SASEGT. This CDR3 is 14 amino acids long. Trimming took off 8 bases at V and 0 bases at J, with 12 bases between the two ends. The CDR3 DNA is TGTGCCAGCTGGTGGGGGGTAAGCACAGATACGCAGTATTTT. Translation: CASWWGVSTDTQYF.

The chain combines TRBV19 with TRBJ2-1, with D perhaps TRBD1 (5 bases). Per germline, CDR1 LNHDA and CDR2 SQIVND (reference sequence). The V and J ends lost 9 bases and 4 bases respectively, with 13 bases between them. This CDR3 is 13 amino acids long. CDR3 bases: TGTGCCAGCACGCCGGACATTTACAATGAGCAGTTCTTC. This codes for CASTPDIYNEQFF.

The J gene is TRBJ2-7, the V gene TRBV20-1, with 7 bases identical to TRBD2. This CDR3 region has 13 residues. V lost 6 bases and J lost 0; bases outside the gene matches: 5. Germline CDR1 reads DFQATT; CDR2 reads SNEGSKA (reference sequence). The CDR3 DNA sequence: TGCAGTGCGAAAGCGGGATCCTCCTACGAGCAGTACTTC. Translated, it gives CSAKAGSSYEQYF.

The rearrangement joins TRBV5-5 to TRBJ2-3; D remains unclear. The CDR3 has 14 residues. The V end was cut by 5 bases, the J end by 2 bases, with 12 bases between. From germline, CDR1 is SGHKS and CDR2 YYEKEE (reference sequence). CDR3 nucleotides: TGTGCCAGCAGTCTAGGTTTTAACACAGATACGCAGTATTTT. This sequence encodes CASSLGFNTDTQYF.

This clonotype was seen at least ten times. The gene calls are TRBV7-3 and TRBJ1-1; D not resolved. This CDR3 spans 13 amino acids. Germline V gives CDR1 SGHTA, CDR2 FQGTGA. The V end was cut by 6 bases, the J end by 0 bases, with 8 bases between. The CDR3 DNA reads TGTGCCAGCAGTCAGCTAATGAACACTGAAGCTTTCTTT. It codes for CASSQLMNTEAFF.

The V gene is TRBV2, the J gene TRBJ2-2; 8 nucleotides match TRBD1. Germline lookup yields CDR1 SNHLY and CDR2 FYNNEI. The CDR3 is 14 amino acids. Losses at the gene ends were 8 bases for V and 7 bases for J; bases not matched to a gene: 9. CDR3 sequence (DNA): TGTGCCAGCGCTACAGGGGGATTTAACGGGGAGCTGTTTTTT. Amino acids: CASATGGFNGELFF.

This clonotype came up a few times. The rearrangement links TRBV6-1 to TRBJ2-7, with D unresolved. V was trimmed by 0 bases and J by 7 bases, leaving 10 bases between them. The CDR3 is 13 amino acids. Germline V gene lookup returns CDR1 MNHNS and CDR2 SASEGT. CDR3 coding DNA: TGTGCCAGCAGTGAAGCGCCCCCACGGGAGCAGTACTTC. This translates into CASSEAPPREQYF.

The V call is TRBV10-2, the J call TRBJ2-1; a weak D match, TRBD1 (5 bases). V was clipped by 7 bases and J by 4 bases, with 11 bases between them. The CDR3 runs to 13 residues. Germline values: CDR1 WSHSY, CDR2 SAAADI. CDR3 in amino acids: CASNGQGYNEQFF. In DNA, the CDR3 is TGCGCCAGCAATGGGCAGGGTTACAATGAGCAGTTCTTC.

This clonotype has ten or more counts. The gene calls are TRBV7-2 and TRBJ1-6; D remains unclear. The CDR3 loop spans 13 amino acids. The germline gives CDR1 SGHTA, CDR2 FQGNSA. Trimming removed 6 bases at V and 7 bases at J, with 10 bases between. The CDR3 DNA sequence: TGTGCCAGCAGTCCCATCGCCAATTCACCCCTCCACTTT. Its protein is CASSPIANSPLHF.

This clonotype has at least ten counts. The rearrangement joins TRBV7-2 to TRBJ1-6; D gene ambiguous. V was cut by 2 bases and J by 0 bases, with 11 bases left in between. CDR1 is SGHTA and CDR2 is FQGNSA in the germline V gene. This CDR3 is 17 amino acids long. The CDR3 reads CASSLRWKSSYNSPLHF. The CDR3 nucleotides read TGTGCCAGCAGCTTAAGGTGGAAAAGCTCCTATAATTCACCCCTCCACTTT.

This clonotype was found a few times. V gene TRBV19 combines with J gene TRBJ2-2, with 9 bases fitting TRBD1. Per the germline V gene, CDR1 is LNHDA and CDR2 is SQIVND (reference sequence). Trimming cost V 5 bases and J 0 bases; bases outside gene matches: 7. The CDR3 length is 17 residues. CDR3 in amino acids: CASSPSGQGPNTGELFF. The CDR3 DNA is TGTGCCAGTAGTCCATCGGGACAGGGTCCGAACACCGGGGAGCTGTTTTTT.

This clonotype was found a few times. The chain joins TRBV20-1 to TRBJ2-7, with 7 positions matching TRBD2. V gave up 6 bases and J gave up 3 bases; unmatched junction bases: 8. CDR3 length: 13 residues. Germline V gene lookup returns CDR1 DFQATT and CDR2 SNEGSKA (reference sequence). In nucleotides, the CDR3 is TGCAGTGCCGAGACCGGGACTAACTACGAGCAGTACTTC. It is translated as CSAETGTNYEQYF.

This clonotype was seen at least ten times. The chain is built from TRBV11-1 and TRBJ1-2; D gene ambiguous. The germline V gene has CDR1 SGHAT and CDR2 FQDESV (reference sequence). The length of the CDR3 is 12 residues. The V and J ends lost 6 bases and 6 bases respectively, with 11 bases between them. The CDR3 protein is CASSQDWDGYTF. DNA for the CDR3: TGTGCCAGCAGTCAGGATTGGGATGGCTACACCTTC.

This clonotype has a count of ten or more. The rearrangement links TRBV7-2 to TRBJ2-7, with 9 positions matching TRBD1. From germline, CDR1 is SGHTA and CDR2 FQGNSA. The CDR3 is 13 residues long. V was pared by 2 bases and J by 6 bases, with 2 bases of the junction left unmatched. CDR3 DNA sequence: TGTGCCAGCAGCTTAAACAGGGGGCGCGAGCAGTACTTC. Its translation is CASSLNRGREQYF.

The chain recombines TRBV6-8 with TRBJ2-7; the D call may be TRBD1 or TRBD2 (5 bases each). V shed 7 bases and J shed 6 bases, with 13 bases lying between them. Germline CDR1 MNHGY, CDR2 SAAAGT. The CDR3 length is 12 residues. The CDR3 nucleotides read TGTGCCAGCACGTCGGGAAGGGGCGAGCAGTACTTC. This gives the protein CASTSGRGEQYF.

This clonotype was picked up many times. This chain joins TRBV7-2 and TRBJ2-1; perhaps D is TRBD1 or TRBD2 (5 bases each). Deletions cut 6 bases from V and 6 bases from J, with 12 bases between. Germline V gene lookup returns CDR1 SGHTA and CDR2 FQGNSA. The CDR3 is 13 amino acids. CDR3 sequence: CASSKRGPNEQFF. CDR3 in DNA: TGTGCCAGCAGTAAACGGGGCCCCAATGAGCAGTTCTTC. Drawing the rest from reference TRBV7-2 and TRBJ2-1, the complete variable domain is GAGVSQSPSNKVTEKGKDVELRCDPISGHTALYWYRQSLGQGLEFLIYFQGNSAPDKSGLPSDRFSAERTGGSVSTLTIQRTQQEDSAVYLCASSKRGPNEQFFGPGTRLTVL.

This clonotype was detected many times. The rearrangement links TRBV28 to TRBJ1-5; D is undetermined. Trimming shortened V by 5 bases and J by 7 bases, and 9 bases separated the two germline ends. The CDR3 consists of 12 residues. Germline-derived CDR1 and CDR2 are MDHEN and SYDVKM. CDR3 DNA sequence: TGTGCCAGCAGTCTGAACCTACAGCCCCAGCATTTT. Its protein product is CASSLNLQPQHF. Based on the CDR3 plus reference TRBV28 and TRBJ1-5, the full variable domain is DVKVTQSSRYLVKRTGEKVFLECVQDMDHENMFWYRQDPGLGLRLIYFSYDVKMKEKGDIPEGYSVSREKKERFSLILESASTNQTSMYLCASSLNLQPQHFGDGTRLSIL.